A single sample gave rise to the 9 T cell receptor beta chains below, sequenced in a study of control samples from healthy donors and cancer patients. Method: immunoSEQ multiplex PCR; TCRdb's copy keeps in-frame clones and lacks some. The repertoire consists of 11,000 to 15,000 clones, with approximately 80% occurring once and the leading ten covering about 15%. Sequences were obtained from formalin-fixed, paraffin-embedded tissue. All receptors come from a female donor with lung cancer.

In this sample, this clone turned up a few times. The chain has TRBV6-2 or TRBV6-3 and TRBJ2-5; D uncertain. Trimming cost V 2 bases and J 4 bases, with 8 bases left between them. This CDR3 contains 13 residues. Germline loops: CDR1 MNHEY, CDR2 SVGEGT. The chain's CDR3 is CASSYGRLETQYF. CDR3 nucleotides: TGTGCCAGCAGTTACGGTCGTTTAGAGACCCAGTACTTC.

This chain joins TRBV7-2 and TRBJ2-7; 10 nucleotides agree with TRBD2. Losses at the gene ends were 5 bases for V and 2 bases for J; bases not matched to a gene: 6. Germline V lookup: CDR1 SGHTA, CDR2 FQGNSA. The CDR3 has 15 amino acids. The CDR3 protein is CASSPGGLAAYEQYF. CDR3 DNA sequence: TGTGCCAGCAGCCCCGGAGGACTAGCGGCCTACGAGCAGTACTTC.

This rearrangement joins TRBV14 to TRBJ2-1; D is undetermined. V was pared by 4 bases and J by 9 bases, with 10 bases between. From germline, CDR1 is SGHDN and CDR2 FVKESK. The CDR3 has 12 residues. The CDR3 loop reads CASSPDFGEQFF. DNA of the CDR3: TGTGCCAGCAGCCCCGACTTCGGTGAGCAGTTCTTC. Using reference TRBV14 and TRBJ2-1 for the parts outside the CDR3, the full variable domain is EAGVTQFPSHSVIEKGQTVTLRCDPISGHDNLYWYRRVMGKEIKFLLHFVKESKQDESGMPNNRFLAERTGGTYSTLKVQPAELEDSGVYFCASSPDFGEQFFGPGTRLTVL.

V usage is TRBV12-5 and J usage is TRBJ2-7, with unresolved D. Trimming took off 3 bases at V and 3 bases at J, with 12 bases between the two ends. This CDR3 is 14 amino acids long. Germline CDR1 reads LGHNT; CDR2 reads FRNRAP. The DNA of the CDR3 is TGTGCTAGTGGTTTCGGCCTAAATGACTACGAGCAGTACTTC. It is translated as CASGFGLNDYEQYF.

The V gene is TRBV7-2, the J gene TRBJ1-1; possibly TRBD1 for D (6 bases). The V and J ends lost 4 bases and 4 bases respectively, with 10 bases between them. Germline CDR1 SGHTA, CDR2 FQGNSA. CDR3 length equals 13 residues. The CDR3 spells CASSYQGSTEAFF. The CDR3, as DNA: TGTGCCAGCAGCTACCAGGGGTCCACTGAAGCTTTCTTT.

CDR3 loop: CASSFRGSTYGYTF. The CDR3 DNA sequence: TGTGCCAGCAGCTTTAGGGGGAGTACTTATGGCTACACCTTC. The V and J genes are TRBV7-2 and TRBJ1-2; D might be TRBD1 (6 bases). Germline V gene sequence: CDR1 SGHTA, CDR2 FQGNSA. V shed 3 bases and J shed 5 bases, with 13 bases lying between them. The CDR3 contains 14 residues.

The chain is built from TRBV6-5 and TRBJ2-2; 9 nucleotides line up with TRBD2. The junction had 8 bases not matched to a gene; V was cut back by 8 bases and J by 4 bases. Germline CDR1 and CDR2: MNHEY and SVGAGI. CDR3 length: 15 amino acids. CDR3 residues: CASGRERGATGELFF. DNA for the CDR3: TGTGCCAGCGGTAGGGAGCGGGGGGCCACCGGGGAGCTGTTTTTT.

V usage is TRBV2 and J usage is TRBJ2-6; D uncertain. Trimming took off 3 bases at V and 5 bases at J, with 2 bases between the two ends. This CDR3 has 12 residues. Germline V gene data show CDR1 as SNHLY and CDR2 as FYNNEI. The CDR3 loop reads CASSDRANVLTF. The DNA of the CDR3 is TGTGCCAGCAGTGACCGGGCCAACGTCCTGACTTTC.

The chain has TRBV24-1 and TRBJ2-1; perhaps TRBD2 as D (5 bases). This CDR3 comprises 12 residues. The germline CDR1 and CDR2 sequences are KGHDR and SFDVKD. The V end lost 1 base, the J end lost 11 bases, and 8 bases lay between the germline ends. CDR3 in amino acids: CATSDFGVQQFF. The CDR3, as DNA: TGTGCCACCAGTGATTTCGGGGTTCAGCAGTTCTTC.